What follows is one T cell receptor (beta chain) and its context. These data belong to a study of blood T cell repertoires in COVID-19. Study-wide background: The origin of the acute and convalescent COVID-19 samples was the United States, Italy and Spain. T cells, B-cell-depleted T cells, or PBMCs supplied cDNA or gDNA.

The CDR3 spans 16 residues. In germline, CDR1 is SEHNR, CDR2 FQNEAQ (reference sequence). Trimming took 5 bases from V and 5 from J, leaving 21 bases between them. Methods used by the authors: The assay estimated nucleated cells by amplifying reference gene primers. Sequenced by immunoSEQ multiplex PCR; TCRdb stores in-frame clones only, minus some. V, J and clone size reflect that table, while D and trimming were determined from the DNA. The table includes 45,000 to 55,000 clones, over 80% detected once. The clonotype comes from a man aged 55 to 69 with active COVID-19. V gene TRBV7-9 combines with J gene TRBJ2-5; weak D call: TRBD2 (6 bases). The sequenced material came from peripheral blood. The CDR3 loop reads CASSPNWREAWETQYF. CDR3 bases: TGTGCCAGCAGCCCTAACTGGAGGGAAGCTTGGGAGACCCAGTACTTC. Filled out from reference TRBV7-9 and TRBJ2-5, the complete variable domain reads DTGVSQNPRHKITKRGQNVTFRCDPISEHNRLYWYRQTLGQGPEFLTYFQNEAQLEKSRLLSDRFSAERPKGSFSTLEIQRTEQGDSAMYLCASSPNWREAWETQYFGPGTRLLVL.